The sequence of this T cell receptor (beta chain) was determined in a study of somatic mutations in cytotoxic T cells in rheumatoid arthritis. The assay was immunoSEQ multiplex PCR, and TCRdb's table has in-frame clones only and misses some. Of roughly 20,000 clones in the sample, roughly four fifths are singletons; the top ten hold under 15%. Germline CDR1 MNHEY, CDR2 SMNVEV (reference sequence). Deletions cut 8 bases from V and 2 bases from J, with 1 base between. The length of the CDR3 is 10 residues. This clone showed up just once. Sequenced material: CD8+ T cells sorted from blood. The chain has TRBV27 and TRBJ2-1; D gene unclear. This receptor was identified in an adult with rheumatoid arthritis. CDR3 DNA: TGTGCCAGCCCCTACAATGAGCAGTTCTTC. Translating it yields CASPYNEQFF.